The 21 T cell receptor beta chains reported below all come from one sample, sequenced in a study of beta chain features in type 1 diabetes. cDNA synthesis used the whole RNA isolate, giving expressed TCRB sequences. Some clones are missing from TCRdb's copy, which holds only in-frame ones; the method was immunoSEQ multiplex PCR. The sample carries 900,000 or so clones, roughly 15% recorded once. The source material was naive CD4+ T cells from blood. Source of these receptors: a woman aged 18-29 years in good health.

This clone showed up just a few times. The chain combines TRBV10-3 with TRBJ1-5; D remains ambiguous. Deletions cut 3 bases from V and 4 bases from J, with 13 bases between. Per germline, CDR1 ENHRY and CDR2 SYGVKD. This CDR3 contains 15 residues. In nucleotides, the CDR3 is TGTGCCATCAGTGAAATGGGTCAACTGAATCAGCCCCAGCATTTT. As protein: CAISEMGQLNQPQHF.

This clone was seen a few times. The chain couples TRBV5-1 to TRBJ2-3, with 8 positions matching TRBD2. The CDR3 is 13 residues long. J was trimmed by 4 bases and V by 4 bases; bases with no gene match: 2. Germline V gene lookup returns CDR1 SGHRS and CDR2 YFSETQ. The CDR3 loop reads CASSGLAADTQYF. CDR3 nucleotides: TGCGCCAGCAGCGGACTAGCAGCAGATACGCAGTATTTT. Based on the CDR3 plus reference TRBV5-1 and TRBJ2-3, the full variable domain is KAGVTQTPRYLIKTRGQQVTLSCSPISGHRSVSWYQQTPGQGLQFLFEYFSETQRNKGNFPGRFSGRQFSNSRSEMNVSTLELGDSALYLCASSGLAADTQYFGPGTRLTVL.

The chain employs TRBV15 and TRBJ1-2, with D possibly matching TRBD1 (6 bases). CDR3 length: 15 residues. Trimming removed 5 bases from V and 1 base from J, with 14 bases in between. The germline gives CDR1 LNHNV, CDR2 YYDKDF (reference sequence). The CDR3 region is CATSPLDRINYGYTF. CDR3 DNA: TGTGCCACCAGCCCCTTAGACAGGATTAACTATGGCTACACCTTC.

This clone was observed a handful of times. The chain recombines TRBV9 with TRBJ2-1; either TRBD1 or TRBD2 may supply D (5 bases each). CDR1 and CDR2 from the germline V gene are SGDLS and YYNGEE. Trimming removed 4 bases at V and 4 bases at J, with 12 bases between. This CDR3 is 14 amino acids long. The CDR3 DNA reads TGTGCCAGCAGCCGGGACCGGTATTACAATGAGCAGTTCTTC. Protein sequence: CASSRDRYYNEQFF.

The chain couples TRBV28 to TRBJ2-7; D unclear. This CDR3 has 16 residues. Germline CDR1 is MDHEN and CDR2 is SYDVKM. V was clipped by 5 bases and J by 1 base, with 18 bases between them. The CDR3, as DNA: TGTGCCAGCAGTACACGGGCCCCACCGTTATCCTACGAGCAGTACTTC. It translates to CASSTRAPPLSYEQYF.

This clone came up a few times. The chain links TRBV20-1 to TRBJ1-1, with unresolved D. V was shortened by 5 bases and J by 9 bases, with 10 bases between the two germline ends. The V gene's germline CDR1 is DFQATT and CDR2 SNEGSKA (reference sequence). The CDR3 runs to 10 residues. In DNA, the CDR3 is TGCAGTGCTTACCCCCATAAAGCTTTCTTT. Encoded protein: CSAYPHKAFF.

This clone was counted only a few times. The chain employs TRBV19 and TRBJ2-6, with D maybe TRBD1 (6 bases). Per germline, CDR1 LNHDA and CDR2 SQIVND (reference sequence). There are 17 residues in the CDR3. V lost 5 bases to trimming and J lost 0 bases, with 14 bases between them. The CDR3 reads CASSSGTPISGANVLTF. As DNA, the CDR3 is TGTGCCAGTAGTTCCGGGACACCCATCTCTGGGGCCAACGTCCTGACTTTC. Using reference TRBV19 and TRBJ2-6 for the parts outside the CDR3, the full variable domain is DGGITQSPKYLFRKEGQNVTLSCEQNLNHDAMYWYRQDPGQGLRLIYYSQIVNDFQKGDIAEGYSVSREKKESFPLTVTSAQKNPTAFYLCASSSGTPISGANVLTFGAGSRLTVL.

This clone has only a few counts. The chain recombines TRBV9 with TRBJ2-1; 8 bases are a match to TRBD2. Germline V gives CDR1 SGDLS, CDR2 YYNGEE. The CDR3 consists of 16 residues. Unmatched junction bases numbered 6, after V lost 2 bases and J lost 2 bases. The CDR3 sequence: CASSVQAGGPYNEQFF. The CDR3 nucleotides read TGTGCCAGCAGCGTCCAGGCGGGAGGTCCCTACAATGAGCAGTTCTTC.

About this clone: The sample has other DNA sequences that encode this CDR3 too. V is TRBV7-2 and J is TRBJ2-5; D remains ambiguous. Between the trimmed V and J ends, which lost 3 bases and 4 bases, there was a span of 9 bases. Germline V gene sequence: CDR1 SGHTA, CDR2 FQGNSA. The CDR3 spans 13 residues. CDR3 region: CASSFNRGETQYF. CDR3 DNA: TGTGCCAGCAGCTTCAACAGAGGAGAGACCCAGTACTTC.

In the case of this clone: One junction end does not reproduce the germline sequence, and a read error may be involved. The chain combines TRBV10-3 with TRBJ1-2; TRBD1 matches 11 bases. CDR3 size: 14 residues. CDR1 ENHRY and CDR2 SYGVKD come from the germline V gene. This CDR3 is CASSVGTGGSGYTF. The CDR3 DNA reads TGTGCCAGCAGTGTCGGGACAGGGGGTTCTGGCTACACCTTC.

The chain is built from TRBV5-1 and TRBJ2-3; D unclear. Per the germline V gene, CDR1 is SGHRS and CDR2 is YFSETQ. This CDR3 comprises 14 residues. Trimming took off 1 base at V and 0 bases at J, with 6 bases between the two ends. This CDR3 is CASSLPASTDTQYF. As DNA, the CDR3 is TGCGCCAGCAGCTTGCCCGCTAGCACAGATACGCAGTATTTT.

The V gene is TRBV18, the J gene TRBJ2-7; TRBD1 agrees at 7 bases. This CDR3 spans 14 amino acids. The V and J ends lost 3 bases and 2 bases, in that order; junction bases with no gene match: 4. Germline V gene data show CDR1 as KGHSH and CDR2 as LQKENI. The DNA for the CDR3 is TGTGCCAGCTCACCGACAGGGTCGGCCTACGAGCAGTACTTC. Translated: CASSPTGSAYEQYF.

As regards this clone: The sample has other DNA sequences that encode this CDR3 too. The chain employs TRBV5-5 and TRBJ2-5, with D unclear. CDR1 and CDR2 (germline): SGHKS, YYEKEE (reference sequence). This CDR3 contains 12 residues. Trimming removed 2 bases at V and 5 bases at J, with 7 bases between. This chain's CDR3 is CASSLEGETQYF. CDR3 nucleotides: TGTGCCAGCAGCTTAGAAGGGGAGACCCAGTACTTC.

The sample holds a few counts of this clone. The rearrangement uses TRBV28 and TRBJ2-2, with a tentative D call TRBD1 (5 bases). The V end was cut by 5 bases, the J end by 6 bases, with 10 bases between. Germline-derived CDR1 and CDR2 are MDHEN and SYDVKM. This CDR3 is 13 amino acids long. CDR3 nucleotide sequence: TGTGCCAGCAGTAGTACAGGTGCCGGGGAGCTGTTTTTT. It encodes CASSSTGAGELFF.

The genes are TRBV28 and TRBJ2-3; 10 positions match TRBD2. The V segment lost 6 bases and the J segment 9 bases; nucleotides outside the gene matches: 6. The CDR3 consists of 13 residues. Germline V gene lookup returns CDR1 MDHEN and CDR2 SYDVKM. The CDR3 DNA reads as TGTGCCAGCAGAGCTAGCGGGAGCTTCACGCAGTATTTT. Protein: CASRASGSFTQYF.

This clone was recorded a few times. This chain uses TRBV2 with TRBJ2-1; the D is unclear. The CDR3 totals 13 residues. V lost 4 bases and J lost 4, with 8 bases in between. From germline, CDR1 is SNHLY and CDR2 FYNNEI. The CDR3, as DNA: TGTGCCAGCAGTGGGGGTTCTTACAATGAGCAGTTCTTC. Protein: CASSGGSYNEQFF.

This clone was picked up a small number of times. The chain employs TRBV11-2 and TRBJ2-1; 7 nucleotides line up with TRBD1. The CDR3 is 16 amino acids. Germline-derived CDR1 and CDR2 are SGHAT and FQNNGV. Losses at the gene ends were 9 bases for V and 6 bases for J; bases not matched to a gene: 17. The CDR3 sequence: CASRGIFRDRTNEQFF. The DNA of the CDR3 is TGTGCCAGTAGGGGGATTTTCCGGGACAGAACCAATGAGCAGTTCTTC.

This clone was seen only a few times. This rearrangement joins TRBV19 to TRBJ2-5, with D possibly matching TRBD1 (6 bases). Trimming pared 8 bases from V and 4 bases from J, leaving 8 bases between. The germline V gene has CDR1 LNHDA and CDR2 SQIVND (reference sequence). This CDR3 is 11 amino acids long. CDR3 DNA sequence: TGTGCCAGTCAGGGGTCAGAGACCCAGTACTTC. Translated: CASQGSETQYF.

This clone turned up a few times. The chain links TRBV19 to TRBJ2-2, with 7 positions matching TRBD1. The CDR3 contains 15 residues. The germline CDR1 and CDR2 sequences are LNHDA and SQIVND (reference sequence). V was clipped by 9 bases and J by 4 bases; unmatched bases: 11. The CDR3 here is CASRMTGTGTGELFF. The CDR3, as DNA: TGTGCCAGCCGGATGACAGGGACCGGCACCGGGGAGCTGTTTTTT.

This clone was picked up a small number of times. V is TRBV6-4 and J is TRBJ1-2; D not resolved. Trimming pared 5 bases from V and 2 bases from J, leaving 12 bases between. The CDR3 extends over 14 amino acids. Germline assignment: CDR1 MRHNA and CDR2 SNTAGT. The CDR3 reads CASSTPTENYGYTF. The CDR3 region has the DNA TGTGCCAGCAGTACCCCTACAGAGAACTATGGCTACACCTTC.

This chain uses TRBV9 with TRBJ2-3; D is undetermined. The ends were cut back, 0 bases at V and 2 bases at J, with 10 bases in the middle. In germline, CDR1 is SGDLS, CDR2 YYNGEE. The CDR3 totals 15 residues. DNA of the CDR3: TGTGCCAGCAGCGTAGGGGATACTAACACAGATACGCAGTATTTT. Translated, it gives CASSVGDTNTDTQYF. Full variable domain (missing parts from reference TRBV9 and TRBJ2-3): DSGVTQTPKHLITATGQRVTLRCSPRSGDLSVYWYQQSLDQGLQFLIQYYNGEERAKGNILERFSAQQFPDLHSELNLSSLELGDSALYFCASSVGDTNTDTQYFGPGTRLTVL.